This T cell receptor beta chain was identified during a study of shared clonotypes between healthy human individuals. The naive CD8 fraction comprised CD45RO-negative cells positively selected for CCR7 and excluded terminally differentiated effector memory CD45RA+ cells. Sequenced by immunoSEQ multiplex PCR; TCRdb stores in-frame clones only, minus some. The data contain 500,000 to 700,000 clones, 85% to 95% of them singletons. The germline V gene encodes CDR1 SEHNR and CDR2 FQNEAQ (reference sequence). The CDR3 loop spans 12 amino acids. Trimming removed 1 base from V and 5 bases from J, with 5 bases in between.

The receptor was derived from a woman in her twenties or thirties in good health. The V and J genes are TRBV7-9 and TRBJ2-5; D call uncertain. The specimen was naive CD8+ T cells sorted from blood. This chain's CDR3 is CASSLVVETQYF. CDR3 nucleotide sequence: TGTGCCAGCAGCTTAGTCGTGGAGACCCAGTACTTC.